Each of the 21 T cell receptor beta chains below was sequenced from the same sample in a study of T cell changes during pregnancy in multiple sclerosis. Profiled with immunoSEQ multiplex PCR; TCRdb holds only in-frame clones, not every one. The data show more than 40,000 clones, more than 85% seen once. The starting material was CD8+ T cells from peripheral blood mononuclear cells, obtained after pregnancy. The receptors derive from a female donor with multiple sclerosis, enrolled in a pregnancy study.

This clone was seen only a few times. This rearrangement joins TRBV9 to TRBJ2-1; 10 nucleotides line up with TRBD2. The trim removed 4 bases at V and 0 bases at J, leaving 4 bases unmatched. Per germline, CDR1 SGDLS and CDR2 YYNGEE. The CDR3 covers 16 residues. Written as DNA, the CDR3 is TGTGCCAGCAGCATCCGGACTAGCGGCTCCTACAATGAGCAGTTCTTC. Residues: CASSIRTSGSYNEQFF.

V gene TRBV9 combines with J gene TRBJ2-1; 9 nucleotides agree with TRBD2. Germline trimming cut 0 bases from V and 8 bases from J; bases unmatched to any gene: 6. Germline loops: CDR1 SGDLS, CDR2 YYNGEE. CDR3 length: 15 amino acids. The CDR3 DNA reads as TGTGCCAGCAGCGTAGAGGCTAGCGGGGACTATGAGCAGTTCTTC. Translating it yields CASSVEASGDYEQFF. The full variable domain, with the rest looked up from reference TRBV9 and TRBJ2-1, is DSGVTQTPKHLITATGQRVTLRCSPRSGDLSVYWYQQSLDQGLQFLIQYYNGEERAKGNILERFSAQQFPDLHSELNLSSLELGDSALYFCASSVEASGDYEQFFGPGTRLTVL.

V usage is TRBV5-5 and J usage is TRBJ1-2, with TRBD1 identical over 9 bases. This CDR3 region has 16 residues. CDR1 is SGHKS, CDR2 YYEKEE, per germline (reference sequence). Trimming cost V 3 bases and J 4 bases; bases outside gene matches: 10. CDR3 sequence reads: CASSSPGGQGLYGYTF. CDR3 coding DNA: TGTGCCAGCAGCTCGCCGGGGGGACAGGGTCTCTATGGCTACACCTTC. Combining the CDR3 with reference TRBV5-5 and TRBJ1-2 gives the whole variable domain DAGVTQSPTHLIKTRGQQVTLRCSPISGHKSVSWYQQVLGQGPQFIFQYYEKEERGRGNFPDRFSARQFPNYSSELNVNALLLGDSALYLCASSSPGGQGLYGYTFGSGTRLTVV.

About this clone itself: The junction and the germline gene differ at one end; a read error may be behind it. The chain employs TRBV13 and TRBJ1-1; 7 bases fit TRBD1. This CDR3 is 11 amino acids long. CDR1 and CDR2 from the germline V gene are PRHDT and FYEKMQ (reference sequence). CDR3 sequence (DNA): TGTGCCAGCAGCTTGGGACAGTCAATCTCCTTT. Amino acids: CASSLGQSISF.

The chain employs TRBV5-1 and TRBJ2-1, with 7 positions matching TRBD2. Trimming cost V 4 bases and J 0 bases; bases outside gene matches: 4. In germline, CDR1 is SGHRS, CDR2 YFSETQ. The CDR3 is 15 amino acids. The CDR3 here is CASSLAVSSYNEQFF. The CDR3 coding sequence is TGCGCCAGCAGCCTAGCGGTTAGCTCCTACAATGAGCAGTTCTTC. Filled out from reference TRBV5-1 and TRBJ2-1, the complete variable domain reads KAGVTQTPRYLIKTRGQQVTLSCSPISGHRSVSWYQQTPGQGLQFLFEYFSETQRNKGNFPGRFSGRQFSNSRSEMNVSTLELGDSALYLCASSLAVSSYNEQFFGPGTRLTVL.

The CDR3 coding sequence is TGCAGCGTTGAAAAAGGACTAGCGGGAGTGATTCGTGAGCAGTTCTTC. As protein: CSVEKGLAGVIREQFF. The chain links TRBV29-1 to TRBJ2-1; 13 bases align to TRBD2. The CDR3 is made up of 16 amino acids. The germline V gene encodes CDR1 SQVTM and CDR2 ANQGSEA. V lost 2 bases and J lost 9; bases outside the gene matches: 10.

The chain joins TRBV7-8 to TRBJ2-7; 8 positions agree with TRBD1. The CDR3 extends over 16 amino acids. Unmatched junction bases numbered 11, after V lost 4 bases and J lost 3 bases. The V gene's germline CDR1 is SGHVS and CDR2 FQNEAQ. The DNA for the CDR3 is TGTGCCAGCAGCTCCACCGGGGGACAGGCCCGCTACGAGCAGTACTTC. Translated, it gives CASSSTGGQARYEQYF.

The chain recombines TRBV5-4 with TRBJ1-2, with D perhaps matching TRBD1 (6 bases). There are 14 residues in the CDR3. Deletions cut 2 bases from V and 4 bases from J, with 12 bases between. CDR1 is SGHNT and CDR2 is YYREEE in the germline V gene (reference sequence). For the CDR3, the DNA is TGTGCCAGCAGCTTAATTTGGACAGCCTATGGCTACACCTTC. Amino acid sequence: CASSLIWTAYGYTF.

This clone was observed a single time. This chain uses TRBV27 with TRBJ2-7; D is possibly TRBD1 (5 bases). Germline V gives CDR1 MNHEY, CDR2 SMNVEV (reference sequence). V lost 6 bases to trimming and J lost 1 base, with 16 bases between them. The length of the CDR3 is 15 residues. The CDR3 region is CASSISWGTSYEQYF. CDR3 DNA sequence: TGTGCCAGCAGCATCTCCTGGGGCACTTCCTACGAGCAGTACTTC.

The chain couples TRBV5-4 to TRBJ1-6, with 7 bases lining up with TRBD1. The CDR3 is made up of 14 amino acids. V shed 5 bases, J shed 7 bases, and the junction held 6 bases outside the gene matches. CDR1 is SGHNT and CDR2 is YYREEE in the germline V gene (reference sequence). The CDR3 protein is CASRRDSHNSPLHF. In DNA form, the CDR3 reads TGTGCCAGCAGACGGGACAGCCACAATTCACCCCTCCACTTT.

The rearrangement links TRBV2 to TRBJ1-5, with D perhaps matching TRBD1 (6 bases). Germline V gene sequence: CDR1 SNHLY, CDR2 FYNNEI. This CDR3 is built from 15 residues. Trimming cost V 6 bases and J 2 bases, with 14 bases left between them. The CDR3 sequence: CASREWGLGNQPQHF. CDR3 nucleotides: TGTGCCAGCAGAGAGTGGGGGCTCGGCAATCAGCCCCAGCATTTT.

The V gene is TRBV28, the J gene TRBJ1-4, with no clear D. CDR1 is MDHEN and CDR2 is SYDVKM in the germline V gene. CDR3 length: 14 residues. Trimming took 5 bases from V and 6 from J, leaving 13 bases between them. CDR3 residues: CASSPLESDEKLFF. CDR3 coding DNA: TGTGCCAGCAGTCCCCTTGAGTCGGATGAAAAACTGTTTTTT.

The genes are TRBV4-2 and TRBJ2-1; a weak D match, TRBD1 (5 bases). V was clipped by 1 base and J by 4 bases, with 14 bases between them. The CDR3 runs 16 residues. Germline values: CDR1 LGHNA, CDR2 YNFKEQ. The CDR3 loop is CASSQGWQGDYNEQFF. DNA for the CDR3: TGTGCCAGCAGCCAAGGGTGGCAAGGGGATTACAATGAGCAGTTCTTC.

In DNA, the CDR3 is TGTGCCAGCAGCTTCGATGACAGGCGGAAAAACATTCAGTACTTC. It translates to CASSFDDRRKNIQYF. V is TRBV7-9 and J is TRBJ2-4, with D possibly being TRBD1 (6 bases). Trimming stripped 3 bases from V and 4 bases from J, with 13 bases between. Germline V gives CDR1 SEHNR, CDR2 FQNEAQ (reference sequence). CDR3 length: 15 amino acids.

This clone has more than one count but fewer than ten. The J gene is TRBJ2-3, the V gene TRBV6-4; 9 nucleotides line up with TRBD1. From germline, CDR1 is MRHNA and CDR2 SNTAGT. This CDR3 comprises 15 residues. Trimming took 4 bases from V and 5 from J; bases not matched to a gene: 7. The CDR3 sequence is CASSAGTGTGDTQYF. CDR3 DNA sequence: TGTGCCAGCAGTGCCGGGACAGGGACCGGAGATACGCAGTATTTT.

The chain combines TRBV30 with TRBJ1-4; 8 nucleotides agree with TRBD1. The CDR3 runs 16 residues. The germline CDR1 and CDR2 sequences are GTSNPN and SVGIG (reference sequence). The junction had 5 bases not matched to a gene; V was cut back by 2 bases and J by 0 bases. The CDR3 loop is CAWSPGQAATNEKLFF. CDR3 nucleotide sequence: TGTGCCTGGAGTCCGGGACAGGCTGCAACTAATGAAAAACTGTTTTTT.

Regarding this clone: At one of its ends the junction is not consistent with the germline gene, which may arise from a read error. This chain joins TRBV30 and TRBJ2-7; D is perhaps TRBD2 (6 bases). The CDR3 extends over 17 amino acids. Germline V gives CDR1 GTSNPN, CDR2 SVGIG (reference sequence). CDR3 loop: CAWNPRGSGLYLSRGRF. CDR3 DNA: TGTGCCTGGAATCCCCGAGGGAGCGGGCTATACCTATCCCGGGGTAGGTTC.

The V gene is TRBV2, the J gene TRBJ2-2; TRBD1 might be the D (6 bases). V lost 6 bases to trimming and J lost 0 bases, with 17 bases between them. The germline CDR1 and CDR2 sequences are SNHLY and FYNNEI. The CDR3 is 17 residues long. CDR3 sequence: CASRGDRNSANTGELFF. CDR3 DNA sequence: TGTGCCAGCAGGGGTGACAGGAACAGCGCGAACACCGGGGAGCTGTTTTTT.

The chain links TRBV11-1 to TRBJ2-3, with 10 bases aligning to TRBD2. V was pared by 4 bases and J by 0 bases, with 4 bases of the junction left unmatched. Germline CDR1 and CDR2: SGHAT and FQDESV (reference sequence). The CDR3 consists of 16 residues. CDR3 residues: CASSSFSGGSTDTQYF. Here the CDR3 DNA reads TGTGCCAGCAGCTCCTTTAGCGGGGGGAGCACAGATACGCAGTATTTT.

The chain combines TRBV6-1 with TRBJ1-3, with D tentatively TRBD1 (6 bases). The ends were cut back, 1 base at V and 0 bases at J, with 13 bases in the middle. This CDR3 is 17 amino acids long. Germline V lookup: CDR1 MNHNS, CDR2 SASEGT. CDR3 amino acids: CASSEGQAFVSGNTIYF. The CDR3 DNA reads as TGTGCCAGCAGTGAAGGACAGGCTTTCGTCTCTGGAAACACCATATATTTT.

V usage is TRBV5-1 and J usage is TRBJ1-1; D is undetermined. Between the trimmed V and J ends, which lost 1 base and 7 bases, there was a span of 14 bases. CDR3 size: 14 residues. CDR1 and CDR2 (germline): SGHRS, YFSETQ. The CDR3 bases are TGCGCCAGCAGCTTGTATCGGGAGCCAAGTGAAGCTTTCTTT. This encodes CASSLYREPSEAFF. Supplemented by reference TRBV5-1 and TRBJ1-1, the full variable domain reads KAGVTQTPRYLIKTRGQQVTLSCSPISGHRSVSWYQQTPGQGLQFLFEYFSETQRNKGNFPGRFSGRQFSNSRSEMNVSTLELGDSALYLCASSLYREPSEAFFGQGTRLTVV.